The rows below give T cell receptor beta chains drawn from one sample of a study of liver allograft versus peripheral blood T cells. MiXCR, applied by TCRdb to the reads, yields one record per CDR3 protein. There are approximately 9,000 distinct CDR3 sequences in the sample; around a fifth occur only once, and roughly 25% lies in the top ten. Receptor source: a human patient who had a liver transplant. Some of these T cells may belong to the graft donor. The CDR3 runs from the conserved cysteine through the conserved F or W. The order of the fields is D gene, V gene, clone size, J gene, CDR3 protein, CDR3 DNA. The D gene is left open where the match is weak. Not every row has a clone size; where given, it reads once, few, many or a size class.

>-|TRBV24-1|medium-sized|TRBJ1-2
CATSDLRGGYTF
TGTGCCACCAGTGATTTACGGGGTGGCTACACCTTC
>-|TRBV27|few|TRBJ2-7
CASSLEAGPHYEQYF
TGTGCCAGCAGTTTAGAGGCGGGGCCCCACTACGAGCAGTACTTC
>-|TRBV13|medium-sized|TRBJ1-1
CASSLGLRSTEAFF
TGTGCCAGCAGCTTAGGCCTCAGGTCCACTGAAGCTTTCTTT
>TRBD1|TRBV6-2/TRBV6-3|-|TRBJ1-2
CASSYSSEAGGWRDGYTF
TGTGCCAGCAGTTACTCGTCCGAGGCAGGGGGTTGGAGGGATGGCTACACCTTC
>TRBD1|TRBV18|medium-sized|TRBJ1-2
CASSPQTGGQLDGYTF
TGTGCCAGCTCACCCCAGACAGGGGGGCAATTAGATGGCTACACCTTC
>-|TRBV19|-|TRBJ2-3
CASSLAVGSPDTQYF
TGTGCCAGTAGTTTAGCGGTGGGGTCTCCAGATACGCAGTATTTT
>-|TRBV10-3|medium-sized|TRBJ1-2
CAISAGTGSTF
TGTGCCATCAGTGCGGGAACAGGGAGCACCTTC
>-|TRBV19|few|TRBJ1-6
CATSTSDNSPLHF
TGTGCCACTTCGACATCAGATAATTCACCCCTCCACTTT
>-|TRBV29-1|few|TRBJ2-7
CSGLLDEQYF
TGCAGCGGTTTGTTGGACGAGCAGTACTTC
>-|TRBV6-6|medium-sized|TRBJ1-1
CASSLLGRMNTEAFF
TGTGCCAGCAGCCTACTGGGTCGTATGAACACTGAAGCTTTCTTT
>TRBD2|TRBV7-9|-|TRBJ2-1
CASSPYERGPNEQFF
TGTGCCAGCAGCCCATATGAGCGGGGGCCAAATGAGCAGTTCTTC
>TRBD1|TRBV27|medium-sized|TRBJ1-4
CASSPRTGREKLFF
TGTGCCAGCAGTCCGCGGACAGGGCGGGAAAAACTGTTTTTT
>-|TRBV27|medium-sized|TRBJ1-6
CASSPGASYNSPLHF
TGTGCCAGCAGCCCAGGGGCGTCCTATAATTCACCCCTCCACTTT
>TRBD1|TRBV5-1|many|TRBJ1-2
CASSLSGTGVNGYTF
TGCGCCAGCAGCTTGTCCGGGACAGGGGTAAATGGCTACACCTTC
>-|TRBV15|medium-sized|TRBJ2-7
CATSREGFTYEQYF
TGTGCCACCAGCAGAGAGGGATTTACCTACGAGCAGTACTTC
>-|TRBV7-9|medium-sized|TRBJ1-1
CASSNLGGEAFF
TGTGCCAGCAGCAATCTCGGGGGTGAAGCTTTCTTT
>TRBD2|TRBV7-3|-|TRBJ2-1
CASSLSRPGRGLYEQFF
TGTGCCAGCAGCTTAAGCCGTCCTGGGCGGGGGTTGTATGAGCAGTTCTTC
>-|TRBV12-3/TRBV12-4|many|TRBJ2-7
CASSPKGPRSSYEQYF
TGTGCCAGCAGTCCCAAGGGTCCACGGAGCTCCTACGAGCAGTACTTC
>-|TRBV7-9|medium-sized|TRBJ1-1
CASSLGGGGLENTEAFF
TGTGCCAGCAGCTTAGGTGGGGGAGGTTTGGAGAACACTGAAGCTTTCTTT
>-|TRBV7-9|-|TRBJ2-3
CASSLSVASSTDTQYF
TGTGCCAGCAGCTTAAGTGTCGCTTCTAGCACAGATACGCAGTATTTT
>-|TRBV20-1|-|TRBJ1-6
CSARSSTVKGYNSPLHF
TGCAGTGCTCGTTCAAGTACAGTGAAAGGGTATAATTCACCCCTCCACTTT
>-|TRBV12-3/TRBV12-4|medium-sized|TRBJ1-1
CASSLPQAHTEAFF
TGTGCCAGCAGCCTGCCCCAGGCCCACACTGAAGCTTTCTTT
>-|TRBV30|few|TRBJ1-6
CAWSLSGRTNSPLHF
TGTGCCTGGAGTCTCTCGGGACGGACAAATTCACCCCTCCACTTT
>-|TRBV20-1|-|TRBJ2-7
CSARDLRTDRYEQYF
TGCAGTGCTAGAGATCTAAGAACTGATCGCTACGAGCAGTACTTC
>-|TRBV18|medium-sized|TRBJ1-4
CASSPRGEKLFF
TGTGCCAGCTCACCACGGGGAGAAAAACTGTTTTTT
>TRBD1|TRBV12-3/TRBV12-4|medium-sized|TRBJ2-7
CASSSRRDRTSYEQYF
TGTGCCAGCAGTTCCCGCCGGGACAGGACCTCCTACGAGCAGTACTTC
>TRBD1|TRBV25-1|-|TRBJ2-1
CASSELGQYNEQFF
TGTGCCAGCAGTGAATTGGGACAGTACAATGAGCAGTTCTTC
>-|TRBV5-6|few|TRBJ1-2
CASSKNSGYTF
TGTGCCAGCAGCAAAAACAGCGGCTACACCTTC
>TRBD1|TRBV6-5|once|TRBJ1-1
CASRPDRGQGNTEAFF
TGTGCCAGCAGACCCGACAGGGGCCAGGGGAACACTGAAGCTTTCTTT
>-|TRBV7-2|medium-sized|TRBJ1-5
CASSLALAGRGQPQHF
TGTGCCAGCAGCTTAGCGCTGGCAGGGCGAGGGCAGCCCCAGCATTTT
>TRBD2|TRBV7-2|many|TRBJ2-1
CASSNPGAGGPAYNEQFF
TGTGCCAGCAGCAATCCAGGGGCGGGGGGGCCCGCCTACAATGAGCAGTTCTTC
>-|TRBV5-6|-|TRBJ1-4
CASSPPGGERLFF
TGTGCCAGCAGCCCTCCGGGGGGCGAGAGACTGTTTTTT
>-|TRBV27|many|TRBJ1-1
CASSLLRNTEAFF
TGTGCCAGCAGTTTGTTAAGGAACACTGAAGCTTTCTTT
>-|TRBV7-9|many|TRBJ1-2
CASSREKIYGYTF
TGTGCCAGCAGCCGAGAGAAGATCTATGGCTACACCTTC
>-|TRBV6-1|medium-sized|TRBJ1-5
CASSERTASNQPQHF
TGTGCCAGCAGTGAACGAACAGCTAGCAATCAGCCCCAGCATTTT